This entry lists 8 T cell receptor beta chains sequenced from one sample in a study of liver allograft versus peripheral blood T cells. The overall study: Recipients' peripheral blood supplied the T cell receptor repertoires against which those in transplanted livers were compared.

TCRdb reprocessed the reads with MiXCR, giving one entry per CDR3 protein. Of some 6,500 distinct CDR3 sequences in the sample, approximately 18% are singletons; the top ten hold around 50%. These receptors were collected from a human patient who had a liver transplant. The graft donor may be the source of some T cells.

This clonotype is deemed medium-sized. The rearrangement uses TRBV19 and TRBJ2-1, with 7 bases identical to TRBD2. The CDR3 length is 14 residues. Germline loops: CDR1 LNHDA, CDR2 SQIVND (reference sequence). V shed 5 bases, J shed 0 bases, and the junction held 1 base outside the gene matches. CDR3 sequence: CASSSGGSYNEQFF. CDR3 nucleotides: TGTGCCAGTAGTTCGGGGGGCTCCTACAATGAGCAGTTCTTC. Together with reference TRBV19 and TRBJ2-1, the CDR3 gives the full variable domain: DGGITQSPKYLFRKEGQNVTLSCEQNLNHDAMYWYRQDPGQGLRLIYYSQIVNDFQKGDIAEGYSVSREKKESFPLTVTSAQKNPTAFYLCASSSGGSYNEQFFGPGTRLTVL.

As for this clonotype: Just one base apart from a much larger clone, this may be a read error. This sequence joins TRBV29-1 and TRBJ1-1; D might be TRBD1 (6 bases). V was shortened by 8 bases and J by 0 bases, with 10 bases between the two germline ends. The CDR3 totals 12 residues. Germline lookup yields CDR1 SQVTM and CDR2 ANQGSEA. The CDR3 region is CSSEGVNTEAFF. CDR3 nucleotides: TGCAGCTCAGAGGGGGTGAACACTGAAGCTTTCTTT.

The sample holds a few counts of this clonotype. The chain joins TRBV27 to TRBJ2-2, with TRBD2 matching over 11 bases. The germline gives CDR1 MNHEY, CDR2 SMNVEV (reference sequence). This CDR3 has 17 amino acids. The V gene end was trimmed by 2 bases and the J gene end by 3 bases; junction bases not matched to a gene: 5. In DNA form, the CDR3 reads TGTGCCAGCAGTTTACTTAGCGGGGGGGGGTACACCGGGGAGCTGTTTTTT. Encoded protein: CASSLLSGGGYTGELFF.

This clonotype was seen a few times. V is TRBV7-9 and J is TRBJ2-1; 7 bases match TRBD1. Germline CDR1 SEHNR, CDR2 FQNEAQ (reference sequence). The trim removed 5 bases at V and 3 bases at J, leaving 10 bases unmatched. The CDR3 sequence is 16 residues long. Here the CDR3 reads CASSASGTAYYNEQFF. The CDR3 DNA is TGTGCCAGCAGCGCCTCCGGGACAGCTTACTACAATGAGCAGTTCTTC.

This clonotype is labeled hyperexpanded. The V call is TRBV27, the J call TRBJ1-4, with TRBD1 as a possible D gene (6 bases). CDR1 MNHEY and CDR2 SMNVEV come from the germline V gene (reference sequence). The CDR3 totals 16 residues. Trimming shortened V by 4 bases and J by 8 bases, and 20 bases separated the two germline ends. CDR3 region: CASSSFQGRTGEKLFF. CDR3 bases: TGTGCCAGCAGTTCATTTCAGGGGCGGACGGGGGAAAAACTGTTTTTT.

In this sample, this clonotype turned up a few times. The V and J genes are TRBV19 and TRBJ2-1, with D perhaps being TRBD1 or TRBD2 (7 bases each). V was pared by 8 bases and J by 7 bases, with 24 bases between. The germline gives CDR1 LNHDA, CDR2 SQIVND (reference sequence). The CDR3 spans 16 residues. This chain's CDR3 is CASSRGGRERGNEQFF. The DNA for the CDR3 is TGTGCCAGTTCCAGGGGGGGGCGGGAACGGGGAAATGAGCAGTTCTTC.

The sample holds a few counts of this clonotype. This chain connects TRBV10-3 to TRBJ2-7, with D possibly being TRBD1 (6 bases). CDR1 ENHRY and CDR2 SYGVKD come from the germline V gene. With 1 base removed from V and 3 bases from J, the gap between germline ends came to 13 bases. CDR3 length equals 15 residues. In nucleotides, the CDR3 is TGTGCCATCAGTGAGTTAAACAGGGCGGACTACGAGCAGTACTTC. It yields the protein CAISELNRADYEQYF.

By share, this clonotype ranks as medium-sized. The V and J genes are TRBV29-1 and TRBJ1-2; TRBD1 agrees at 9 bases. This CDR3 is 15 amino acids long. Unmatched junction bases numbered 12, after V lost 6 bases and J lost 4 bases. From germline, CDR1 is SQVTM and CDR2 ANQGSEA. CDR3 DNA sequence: TGCAGCGTAGGGGGACAGGGCGATAACCCCTATGGCTACACCTTC. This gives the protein CSVGGQGDNPYGYTF. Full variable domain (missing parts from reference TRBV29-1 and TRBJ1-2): SAVISQKPSRDICQRGTSLTIQCQVDSQVTMMFWYRQQPGQSLTLIATANQGSEATYESGFVIDKFPISRPNLTFSTLTVSNMSPEDSSIYLCSVGGQGDNPYGYTFGSGTRLTVV.